This entry lists 17 T cell receptor beta chains sequenced from one sample in a study of blood T cells in healthy people across ages. A second roughly 6 to 12 cycle PCR used barcoded and J-beta primers. TCRdb processed the 5' RACE reads anew with MiXCR; each CDR3 protein has one entry. The sample carries 750,000 to 1,000,000 distinct CDR3 sequences, about 27% recorded once. The same data also contributed to another study, on T cells of mothers and their children.

Sequencing was carried out using blood. The receptors were sampled from a woman in her thirties or forties in good health.

This clonotype was counted at least ten times. The V and J genes are TRBV4-3 and TRBJ2-7; 12 bases are a match to TRBD2. This CDR3 is built from 18 residues. CDR1 LGHNA and CDR2 YSLEER come from the germline V gene. With V trimmed by 0 bases and J by 1 base, 7 bases remained unmatched. The CDR3 sequence: CASSQEALAGGPSYEQYF. CDR3 nucleotide sequence: TGCGCCAGCAGCCAAGAGGCCCTAGCGGGGGGGCCGTCCTACGAGCAGTACTTC.

This chain connects TRBV7-8 to TRBJ1-5; a weak D match, TRBD1 (5 bases). V was pared by 6 bases and J by 5 bases, with 17 bases between. In germline, CDR1 is SGHVS, CDR2 FQNEAQ. The CDR3 sequence is 15 residues long. CDR3 DNA sequence: TGTGCCAGCAGTACATCGGGACGCGGCTATCAGCCCCAGCATTTT. Residues: CASSTSGRGYQPQHF.

The J gene is TRBJ1-1, the V gene TRBV4-1; D is unclear. Trimming pared 3 bases from V and 2 bases from J, leaving 10 bases between. Germline V gives CDR1 MGHRA, CDR2 YSYEKL. The CDR3 runs 14 residues. The CDR3, as DNA: TGCGCCAGCAGCCATCCCGGCACTAACACTGAAGCTTTCTTT. It translates to CASSHPGTNTEAFF.

To note about this clonotype: Being one base from a much bigger clone, this may be a read error. CDR3: CVSSVAPDPSSYEQYF. The CDR3 DNA reads as TGTGTCAGCAGCGTAGCCCCCGACCCCAGCTCCTACGAGCAGTACTTC. The V gene is TRBV9, the J gene TRBJ2-7; D is unresolved. Per the germline V gene, CDR1 is SGDLS and CDR2 is YYNGEE. The CDR3 is 16 amino acids.

V usage is TRBV15 and J usage is TRBJ2-3; 8 bases match TRBD2. CDR1 LNHNV and CDR2 YYDKDF come from the germline V gene (reference sequence). The CDR3 contains 16 residues. Germline trimming cut 1 base from V and 4 bases from J; bases unmatched to any gene: 7. CDR3 bases: TGTGCCACCAGCAGAGGTAGCGGGGTAGAGCCAGATACGCAGTATTTT. It yields the protein CATSRGSGVEPDTQYF.

The chain employs TRBV6-6 and TRBJ2-5, with 7 bases lining up with TRBD2. Germline assignment: CDR1 MNHNY and CDR2 SVGAGI (reference sequence). Unmatched junction bases numbered 3, after V lost 0 bases and J lost 2 bases. CDR3 length equals 15 residues. CDR3 region: CASSYSASGQETQYF. DNA of the CDR3: TGTGCCAGCAGTTACTCTGCTAGCGGTCAAGAGACCCAGTACTTC.

This chain links TRBV30 with TRBJ1-2; D is possibly TRBD1 (5 bases). CDR1 GTSNPN and CDR2 SVGIG come from the germline V gene (reference sequence). V was trimmed by 2 bases and J by 4 bases, leaving 17 bases between them. The length of the CDR3 is 15 residues. CDR3 nucleotides: TGTGCCTGGAGTCCCACGGGGGGTAGCGTCTATGGCTACACCTTC. Its protein is CAWSPTGGSVYGYTF.

The rearrangement joins TRBV6-6 to TRBJ2-3, with D possibly called TRBD1 or TRBD2 (5 bases each). Germline V gives CDR1 MNHNY, CDR2 SVGAGI (reference sequence). The CDR3 has 14 amino acids. V lost 7 bases and J 2 bases, leaving 13 bases between the germline ends. Here the CDR3 reads CASTYRGVTDTQYF. The CDR3, as DNA: TGTGCCAGCACCTATAGGGGAGTCACAGATACGCAGTATTTT.

This clonotype was seen many times. The chain is built from TRBV12-3 or TRBV12-4 and TRBJ2-1; D possibly uses TRBD1 or TRBD2 (5 bases each). V was clipped by 6 bases and J by 7 bases, with 10 bases between them. This CDR3 has 12 residues. The chain's CDR3 is CASRGEWNEQFF. The CDR3 DNA reads as TGTGCCAGCAGGGGGGAGTGGAATGAGCAGTTCTTC.

To note about this clonotype: A clone one base away is much larger, so this may be a read error. The chain has TRBV27 and TRBJ2-7; D gene uncertain. V was cut by 5 bases and J by 2 bases, with 22 bases left in between. The CDR3 is 17 amino acids. The V gene's germline CDR1 is MNHEY and CDR2 SMNVEV (reference sequence). The DNA for the CDR3 is TGTGCCAGCAGTCTAGACCGGACCACACTTATAGCCTACGAGCAGTACTTC. Protein product: CASSLDRTTLIAYEQYF.

The V call is TRBV6-2 or TRBV6-3, the J call TRBJ2-3; D tentatively reads TRBD1 or TRBD2 (5 bases each). The CDR3 is made up of 16 amino acids. Trimming cost V 3 bases and J 1 base, with 14 bases left between them. The V gene's germline CDR1 is MNHEY and CDR2 SVGEGT. CDR3 protein: CASSYSSTGRTDTQYF. For the CDR3, the DNA is TGTGCCAGCAGTTATTCGTCTACGGGGCGCACAGATACGCAGTATTTT.

This clonotype occurred a few times. The chain recombines TRBV28 with TRBJ2-5, with 7 bases matching TRBD1. The CDR3 has 15 amino acids. V lost 4 bases to trimming and J lost 4 bases; unmatched junction nucleotides: 9. Germline V gene data show CDR1 as MDHEN and CDR2 as SYDVKM. The CDR3 region has the DNA TGTGCCAGCAGTTCCGACAGGGTGGTAGGAGAGACCCAGTACTTC. Amino acid sequence: CASSSDRVVGETQYF.

V usage is TRBV11-2 and J usage is TRBJ2-1; D remains unclear. The CDR3 is 16 amino acids. CDR1 and CDR2 from the germline V gene are SGHAT and FQNNGV. Trimming removed 3 bases at V and 2 bases at J, with 14 bases between. The DNA of the CDR3 is TGTGCCAGCAGCTTTAGAGCTGACGGCCCCTACAATGAGCAGTTCTTC. The encoded protein is CASSFRADGPYNEQFF.

The CDR3 nucleotides are TGTGCCAGCTCATTGCCGGGACGGGGTACTTACAAAAACATTCAGTACTTC. Translated, it gives CASSLPGRGTYKNIQYF. J is TRBJ2-4 and V is TRBV18, with D perhaps TRBD1 or TRBD2 (5 bases each). CDR3 size: 17 residues. The germline CDR1 and CDR2 sequences are KGHSH and LQKENI. V was clipped by 5 bases and J by 3 bases, with 20 bases between them.

The V call is TRBV4-1, the J call TRBJ2-3, with D tentatively TRBD1 (5 bases). The V gene's germline CDR1 is MGHRA and CDR2 YSYEKL. The germline V and J ends were trimmed by 2 bases and 3 bases, with 9 bases remaining between them. CDR3 size: 14 residues. The CDR3 DNA reads TGCGCCAGCAGCCAACCCCAGGGAACAGATACGCAGTATTTT. It encodes CASSQPQGTDTQYF.

As regards this clonotype: An end of the junction differs from the germline gene, which may be a read error. V gene TRBV7-9 combines with J gene TRBJ1-2; D call uncertain. Germline CDR1 is SEHNR and CDR2 is FQNEAQ (reference sequence). The CDR3 is 13 residues long. CDR3 in DNA: TGTGCCAACAGCGCGGACGGCCACTATGGCTACACCTTC. It codes for CANSADGHYGYTF.

This clonotype showed up just a few times. The gene calls are TRBV20-1 and TRBJ1-6; D unclear. The germline V and J ends were trimmed by 4 bases and 8 bases, with 15 bases remaining between them. CDR3 length: 14 residues. Germline values: CDR1 DFQATT, CDR2 SNEGSKA (reference sequence). CDR3 region: CSANILRDYSPLHF. Written as DNA, the CDR3 is TGCAGTGCTAATATCCTGCGCGACTATTCACCCCTCCACTTT.